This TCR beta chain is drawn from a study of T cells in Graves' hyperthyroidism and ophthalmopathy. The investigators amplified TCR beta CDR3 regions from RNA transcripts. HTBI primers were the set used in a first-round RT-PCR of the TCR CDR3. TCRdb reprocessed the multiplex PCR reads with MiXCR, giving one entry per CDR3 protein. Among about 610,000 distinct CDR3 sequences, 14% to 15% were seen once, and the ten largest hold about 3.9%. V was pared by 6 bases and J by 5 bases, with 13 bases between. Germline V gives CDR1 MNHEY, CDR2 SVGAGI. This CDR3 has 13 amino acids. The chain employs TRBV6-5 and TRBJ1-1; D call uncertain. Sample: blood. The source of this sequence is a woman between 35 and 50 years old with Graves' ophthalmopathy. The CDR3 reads CASRYDQRTEAFF. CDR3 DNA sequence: TGTGCCAGCAGATACGATCAGAGGACTGAAGCTTTCTTT.